This T cell receptor beta chain comes out of a study of tumor-infiltrating lymphocytes in localized non-small cell lung cancer. Produced via immunoSEQ multiplex PCR; TCRdb's table is partial and in-frame only. The sample shows about 15,000 clones, around 66% of them seen only once. Germline V lookup: CDR1 LGHNT, CDR2 FRNRAP. The V gene end was trimmed by 1 base and the J gene end by 0 bases; junction bases not matched to a gene: 14. The CDR3 length is 21 residues. General observations from the study: Only some patients had TCR sequencing, depending on available tissue.

Comments on this clone: Its antigen is as yet unknown.

This TCR was recovered from a human donor with non-small cell lung cancer. Sequencing was performed on lung tumor tissue. The chain is built from TRBV12-5 and TRBJ2-2; TRBD1 matches 10 bases. The CDR3 loop is CASGLGPSRDRGGANTGELFF. As DNA, the CDR3 is TGTGCTAGTGGTTTGGGCCCTTCCCGGGACAGGGGCGGGGCGAACACCGGGGAGCTGTTTTTT.